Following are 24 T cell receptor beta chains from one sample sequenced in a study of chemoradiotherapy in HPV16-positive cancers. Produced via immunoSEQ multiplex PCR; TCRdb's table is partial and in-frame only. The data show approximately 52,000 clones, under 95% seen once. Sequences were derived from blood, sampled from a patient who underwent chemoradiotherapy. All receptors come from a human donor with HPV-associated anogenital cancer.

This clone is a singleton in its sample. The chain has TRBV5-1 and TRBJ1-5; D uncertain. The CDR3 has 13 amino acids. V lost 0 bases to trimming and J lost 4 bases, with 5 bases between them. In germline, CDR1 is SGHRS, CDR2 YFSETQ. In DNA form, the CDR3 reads TGCGCCAGCAGCTTGGACATAAATCAGCCCCAGCATTTT. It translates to CASSLDINQPQHF.

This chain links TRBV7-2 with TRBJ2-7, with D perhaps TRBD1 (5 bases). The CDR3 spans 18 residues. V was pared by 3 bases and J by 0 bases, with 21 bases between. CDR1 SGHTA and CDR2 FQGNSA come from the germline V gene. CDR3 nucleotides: TGTGCCAGCAGCTTGTATGCCAGGGAAGGTCCGTTCTCCTACGAGCAGTACTTC. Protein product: CASSLYAREGPFSYEQYF.

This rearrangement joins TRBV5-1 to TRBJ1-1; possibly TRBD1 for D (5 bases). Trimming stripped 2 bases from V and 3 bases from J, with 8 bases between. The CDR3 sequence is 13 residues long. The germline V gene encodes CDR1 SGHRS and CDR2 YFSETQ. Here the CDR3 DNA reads TGCGCCAGCAGCTTCGGGGGGTACACTGAAGCTTTCTTT. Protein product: CASSFGGYTEAFF.

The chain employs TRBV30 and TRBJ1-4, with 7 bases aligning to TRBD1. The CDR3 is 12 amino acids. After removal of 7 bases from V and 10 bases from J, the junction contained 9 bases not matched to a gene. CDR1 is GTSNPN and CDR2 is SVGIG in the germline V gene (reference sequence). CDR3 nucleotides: TGTGCCTCGGACAGGCCGCTAGGAAAACTGTTTTTT. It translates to CASDRPLGKLFF.

CDR3 bases: TGTGCCAGCAGTTCCAGCGGGGGGGCCGGTGGGACCCAGTACTTC. It translates to CASSSSGGAGGTQYF. This chain connects TRBV7-7 to TRBJ2-5, with TRBD2 matching 10 bases. The CDR3 covers 15 residues. The ends lost 6 bases at V and 7 bases at J; junction bases unmatched: 11. Germline V gene lookup returns CDR1 SSHAT and CDR2 FNYEAQ (reference sequence).

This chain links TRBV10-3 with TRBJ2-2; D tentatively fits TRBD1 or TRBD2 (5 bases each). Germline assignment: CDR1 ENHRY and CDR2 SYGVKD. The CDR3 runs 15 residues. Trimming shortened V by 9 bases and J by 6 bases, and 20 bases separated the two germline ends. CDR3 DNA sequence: TGTGCCATGAAGGGTGGCAGGGTGGAGGCCGGGGAGCTGTTTTTT. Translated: CAMKGGRVEAGELFF.

The CDR3 here is CASSQSRTSWYEQFF. In DNA, the CDR3 is TGCGCCAGCAGTCAATCGAGGACTAGCTGGTATGAGCAGTTCTTC. The chain uses TRBV23-1 and TRBJ2-1; 8 bases map to TRBD2. TRBV23-1 belongs to the ORF category, with a function that is uncertain. Losses at the gene ends were 0 bases for V and 8 bases for J; bases not matched to a gene: 6. The CDR3 loop spans 15 amino acids.

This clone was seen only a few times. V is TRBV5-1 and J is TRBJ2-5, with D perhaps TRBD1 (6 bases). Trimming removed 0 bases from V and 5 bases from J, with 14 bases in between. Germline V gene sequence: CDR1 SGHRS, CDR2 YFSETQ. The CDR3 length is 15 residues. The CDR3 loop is CASSLAGAGRETQYF. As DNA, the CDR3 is TGCGCCAGCAGCTTGGCAGGGGCCGGGCGGGAGACCCAGTACTTC.

The DNA of the CDR3 is TGTGCCTGGAACGGGGTGGGTGAGACCCAGTACTTC. Amino acids: CAWNGVGETQYF. The rearrangement links TRBV30 to TRBJ2-5, with D possibly being TRBD2 (5 bases). Germline V gene sequence: CDR1 GTSNPN, CDR2 SVGIG (reference sequence). The CDR3 has 12 residues. The V end was cut by 4 bases, the J end by 5 bases, with 11 bases between.

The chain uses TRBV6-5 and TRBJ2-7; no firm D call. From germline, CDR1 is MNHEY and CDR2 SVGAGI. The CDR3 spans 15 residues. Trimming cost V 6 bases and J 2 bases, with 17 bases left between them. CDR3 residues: CASSRQVIDPYEQYF. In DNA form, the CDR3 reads TGTGCCAGCAGCCGCCAGGTTATCGACCCCTACGAGCAGTACTTC.

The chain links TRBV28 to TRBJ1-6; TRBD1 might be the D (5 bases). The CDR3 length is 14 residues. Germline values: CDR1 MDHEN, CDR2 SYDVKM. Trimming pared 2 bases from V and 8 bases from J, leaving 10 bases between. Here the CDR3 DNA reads TGTGCCAGCAGTTTACAGGGAGCCGATTCACCCCTCCACTTT. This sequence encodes CASSLQGADSPLHF.

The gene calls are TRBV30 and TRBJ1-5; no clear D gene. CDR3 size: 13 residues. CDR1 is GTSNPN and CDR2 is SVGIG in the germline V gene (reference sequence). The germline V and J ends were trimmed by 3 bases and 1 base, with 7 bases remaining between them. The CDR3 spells CAWSAGSNQPQHF. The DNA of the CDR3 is TGTGCCTGGAGCGCCGGCAGCAATCAGCCCCAGCATTTT.

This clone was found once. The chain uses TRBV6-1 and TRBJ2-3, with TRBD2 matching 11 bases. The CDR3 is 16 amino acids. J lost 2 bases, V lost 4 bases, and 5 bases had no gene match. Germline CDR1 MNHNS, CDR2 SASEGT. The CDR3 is CASSALAGGFTDTQYF. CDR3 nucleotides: TGTGCCAGCAGTGCCCTAGCGGGGGGCTTCACAGATACGCAGTATTTT.

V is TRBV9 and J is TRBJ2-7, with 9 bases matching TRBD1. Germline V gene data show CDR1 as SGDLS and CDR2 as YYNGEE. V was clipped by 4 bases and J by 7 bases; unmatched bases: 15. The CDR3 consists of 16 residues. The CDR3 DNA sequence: TGTGCCAGCAGCCTACGGTCCGGGACAGGGAGGGATGAGCAGTACTTC. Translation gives CASSLRSGTGRDEQYF.

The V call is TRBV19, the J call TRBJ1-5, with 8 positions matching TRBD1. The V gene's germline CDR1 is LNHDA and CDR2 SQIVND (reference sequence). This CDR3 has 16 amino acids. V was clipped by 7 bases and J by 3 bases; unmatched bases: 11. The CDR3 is CASKGQGGGSNQPQHF. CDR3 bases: TGTGCCAGTAAAGGACAGGGAGGGGGTTCCAATCAGCCCCAGCATTTT.

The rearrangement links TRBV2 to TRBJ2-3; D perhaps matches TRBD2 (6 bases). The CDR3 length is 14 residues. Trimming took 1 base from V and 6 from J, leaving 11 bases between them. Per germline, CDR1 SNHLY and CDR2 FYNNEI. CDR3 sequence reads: CASSEVMAGDTQYF. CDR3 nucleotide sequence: TGTGCCAGCAGTGAAGTTATGGCGGGGGATACGCAGTATTTT.

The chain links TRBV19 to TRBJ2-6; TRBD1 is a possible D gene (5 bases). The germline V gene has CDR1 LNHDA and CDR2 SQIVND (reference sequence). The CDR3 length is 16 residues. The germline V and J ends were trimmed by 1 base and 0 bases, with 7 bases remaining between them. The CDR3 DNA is TGTGCCAGTAGTATAGGGGGCCCCTCTGGGGCCAACGTCCTGACTTTC. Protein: CASSIGGPSGANVLTF.

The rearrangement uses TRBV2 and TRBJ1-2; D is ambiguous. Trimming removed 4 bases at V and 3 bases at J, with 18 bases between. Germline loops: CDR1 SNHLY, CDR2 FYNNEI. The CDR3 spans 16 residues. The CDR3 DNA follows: TGTGCCAGCAGTGTTCCCTGGGGATTTAAGGACTATGGCTACACCTTC. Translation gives CASSVPWGFKDYGYTF. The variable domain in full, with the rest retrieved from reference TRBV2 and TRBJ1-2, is EPEVTQTPSHQVTQMGQEVILRCVPISNHLYFYWYRQILGQKVEFLVSFYNNEISEKSEIFDDQFSVERPDGSNFTLKIRSTKLEDSAMYFCASSVPWGFKDYGYTFGSGTRLTVV.

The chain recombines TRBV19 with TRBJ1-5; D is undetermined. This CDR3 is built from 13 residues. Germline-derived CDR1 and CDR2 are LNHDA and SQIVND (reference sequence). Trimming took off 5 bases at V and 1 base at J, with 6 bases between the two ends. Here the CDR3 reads CASSPGSNQPQHF. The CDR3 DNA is TGTGCCAGTAGTCCGGGGAGCAATCAGCCCCAGCATTTT.

This chain's CDR3 is CASSLRTGATYEQYF. The CDR3 DNA is TGTGCCAGCAGCTTGAGGACAGGGGCTACCTACGAGCAGTACTTC. The gene calls are TRBV5-8 and TRBJ2-7, with 9 bases lining up with TRBD1. The ends lost 1 base at V and 2 bases at J; junction bases unmatched: 4. The CDR3 is 15 amino acids. CDR1 and CDR2 from the germline V gene are SGHTS and YDEGEE.

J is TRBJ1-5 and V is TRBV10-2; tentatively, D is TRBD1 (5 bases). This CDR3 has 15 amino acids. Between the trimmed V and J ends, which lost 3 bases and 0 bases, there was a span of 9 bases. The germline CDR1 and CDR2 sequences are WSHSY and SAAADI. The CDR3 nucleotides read TGCGCCAGCAGTGAAACAGGTTATAGCAATCAGCCCCAGCATTTT. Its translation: CASSETGYSNQPQHF.

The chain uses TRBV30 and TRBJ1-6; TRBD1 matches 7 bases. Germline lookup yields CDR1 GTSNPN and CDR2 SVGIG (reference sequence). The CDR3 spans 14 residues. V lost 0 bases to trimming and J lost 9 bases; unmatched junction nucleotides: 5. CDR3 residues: CAWSVRAGGSPLHF. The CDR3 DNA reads TGTGCCTGGAGTGTACGGGCAGGGGGTTCACCCCTCCACTTT.

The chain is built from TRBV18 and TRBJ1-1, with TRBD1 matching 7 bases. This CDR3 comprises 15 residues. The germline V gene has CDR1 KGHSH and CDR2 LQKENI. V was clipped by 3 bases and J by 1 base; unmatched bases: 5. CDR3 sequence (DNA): TGTGCCAGCTCACCGCAACAGGGGTCGAACACTGAAGCTTTCTTT. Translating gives CASSPQQGSNTEAFF.

Here the CDR3 DNA reads TGCAGTGCTAGCAGCCCCGGTACGCAGTATTTT. It specifies CSASSPGTQYF. The rearrangement uses TRBV20-1 and TRBJ2-3; D is ambiguous. Germline V CDR1 and CDR2: DFQATT, SNEGSKA (reference sequence). The CDR3 has 11 residues. Trimming took 3 bases from V and 8 from J, leaving 9 bases between them.